This TCR beta chain was identified in a study of blood T cell repertoires in COVID-19. Overall study: PBMCs, B-cell-depleted T cells, or T cells were the source of the cDNA or gDNA that made up the material.

In assigning cohorts, the study relied on participant-reported clinical history. The J segment lost 4 bases and the V segment lost 5 bases, leaving 3 bases of the junction unmatched. There are 13 residues in the CDR3. The germline gives CDR1 LNHDA, CDR2 SQIVND (reference sequence). As originally analysed: Scientists estimated how many nucleated cells there were by amplifying reference gene primers. Sequenced by immunoSEQ multiplex PCR; TCRdb stores in-frame clones only, minus some. D and trimming come from the DNA, and the V and J calls and clone size come from that table. Counted here are some 270,000 clones, 85% to 90% occurring once; the ten biggest clones make up approximately 4%.

Sequences were obtained from PBMCs or T cells enriched from blood (not recorded which). The chain recombines TRBV19 with TRBJ2-7; TRBD2 aligns across 9 bases. The TCR was taken from a woman aged 25 to 39 with acute COVID-19. The CDR3 nucleotides read TGTGCCAGTAGTGGACTAGCGACATACGAGCAGTACTTC. Translation gives CASSGLATYEQYF. Filled out from reference TRBV19 and TRBJ2-7, the complete variable domain reads DGGITQSPKYLFRKEGQNVTLSCEQNLNHDAMYWYRQDPGQGLRLIYYSQIVNDFQKGDIAEGYSVSREKKESFPLTVTSAQKNPTAFYLCASSGLATYEQYFGPGTRLTVT.